Reported below is one T cell receptor beta chain. The data derive from a study of low-dose radiotherapy and immunotherapy resistance in tumors. This CDR3 comprises 15 residues. Germline CDR1 MGHDK, CDR2 SYGVNS. V lost 7 bases to trimming and J lost 6 bases; unmatched junction nucleotides: 8. Alpha and beta chains were covered, as first-strand cDNA relied on TRAV- and TRBV-specific primers. PCR amplification of the TCRs was performed with Phusion for approximately 20 PCR cycles, and it relied on a constant-region primer together with a V-primer adapter. MiXCR, applied by TCRdb to the reads, yields one record per CDR3 protein. The sample shows more than 9,500 distinct CDR3 sequences, over 60% of them seen only once. Donors were treated with nivolumab, ipilimumab, aspirin, and low-dose cyclophosphamide and radiotherapy.

This chain uses TRBV25-1 with TRBJ2-1; 11 bases line up with TRBD2. This clonotype was obtained from a human donor with advanced metastatic prostate, ovarian, gallbladder or colorectal cancer (not recorded which). This table probably holds off-target reads from a library built for another chain. DNA for the CDR3: TGTGCCAGCACCAAGACTAGCGGGATTTTCAATGAGCAGTTCTTC. Translation: CASTKTSGIFNEQFF. Variable domain in full (rest from reference TRBV25-1 and TRBJ2-1): EADIYQTPRYLVIGTGKKITLECSQTMGHDKMYWYQQDPGMELHLIHYSYGVNSTEKGDLSSESTVSRIRTEHFPLTLESARPSHTSQYLCASTKTSGIFNEQFFGPGTRLTVL.